A single sample gave rise to the 25 T cell receptor beta chains below, sequenced in a study of human T cells and chemical hapten exposure. Indicated time point: pre-sensitization, week 0. Documented treatment: therapeutic diphenylcyclopropenone sensitization with weekly scalp DPC. MiXCR, applied by TCRdb to the RACE reads, yields one record per CDR3 protein. This table holds approximately 41,000 distinct CDR3 sequences, approximately 7.6% found once. This specimen consisted of whole blood, obtained in connection with sensitization to the hapten diphenylcyclopropenone (DPC). The receptors were sampled from a woman aged 45-65 years with alopecia areata. Some clones in this sample may be carry-over from other donors' samples.

This clonotype was counted ten times or more. The chain recombines TRBV28 with TRBJ2-7; 11 positions agree with TRBD2. After removal of 4 bases from V and 3 bases from J, the junction contained 5 bases not matched to a gene. CDR1 is MDHEN, CDR2 SYDVKM, per germline. The CDR3 loop spans 15 amino acids. The CDR3: CASSSRLAGLYEQYF. CDR3 coding DNA: TGTGCCAGCAGTTCCAGACTAGCGGGGCTCTACGAGCAGTACTTC.

This chain links TRBV29-1 with TRBJ1-1, with TRBD1 identical over 7 bases. With 4 bases clipped from V and 4 bases from J, the junction kept 3 bases outside the gene matches. Germline V gives CDR1 SQVTM, CDR2 ANQGSEA. This CDR3 has 12 residues. In nucleotides, the CDR3 is TGCAGCGTTGGCCCAGGGGGCACTGAAGCTTTCTTT. Protein product: CSVGPGGTEAFF.

This clonotype was seen repeatedly, ten times or more. The gene calls are TRBV6-6 and TRBJ2-7; D remains ambiguous. CDR3 length equals 15 residues. V was trimmed by 2 bases and J by 0 bases, leaving 11 bases between them. The V gene's germline CDR1 is MNHNY and CDR2 SVGAGI (reference sequence). CDR3: CASSYDPRLSYEQYF. Here the CDR3 DNA reads TGTGCCAGCAGTTACGACCCTAGGCTCTCCTACGAGCAGTACTTC.

The chain has TRBV2 and TRBJ2-7; possibly TRBD1 for D (6 bases). CDR1 SNHLY and CDR2 FYNNEI come from the germline V gene. The CDR3 is made up of 12 amino acids. The ends were cut back, 6 bases at V and 6 bases at J, with 12 bases in the middle. CDR3: CASRDSLGEQYF. In DNA, the CDR3 is TGTGCCAGCAGGGACAGTCTCGGCGAGCAGTACTTC.

This clonotype was counted at least ten times. The chain recombines TRBV7-9 with TRBJ2-1, with 12 bases fitting TRBD2. The J segment lost 4 bases and the V segment lost 4 bases, leaving 11 bases of the junction unmatched. This CDR3 has 18 amino acids. Per the germline V gene, CDR1 is SEHNR and CDR2 is FQNEAQ (reference sequence). CDR3 in amino acids: CASSSTHRTSGTYNEQFF. Written as DNA, the CDR3 is TGTGCCAGCAGCTCCACACACCGGACTAGCGGGACTTACAATGAGCAGTTCTTC.

This clonotype was recorded many times. V is TRBV28 and J is TRBJ2-7; TRBD1 matches 7 bases. The CDR3 extends over 16 amino acids. V was pared by 6 bases and J by 0 bases, with 11 bases of the junction left unmatched. Germline lookup yields CDR1 MDHEN and CDR2 SYDVKM. The CDR3 loop is CASRPPRQGRSYEQYF. The CDR3 bases are TGTGCCAGCAGGCCTCCGCGACAGGGTCGCTCCTACGAGCAGTACTTC.

The V gene is TRBV7-3, the J gene TRBJ2-7, with a tentative D call TRBD2 (5 bases). The germline CDR1 and CDR2 sequences are SGHTA and FQGTGA. V was shortened by 6 bases and J by 6 bases, with 9 bases between the two germline ends. This CDR3 is built from 11 residues. CDR3 amino acids: CASSAGSEQYF. In DNA form, the CDR3 reads TGTGCCAGCAGTGCGGGTAGCGAGCAGTACTTC.

The chain is built from TRBV4-2 and TRBJ2-7; 7 bases match TRBD2. V was clipped by 3 bases and J by 6 bases; unmatched bases: 8. Germline CDR1 LGHNA, CDR2 YNFKEQ. CDR3 length equals 14 residues. The CDR3 spells CASSQIGTTREQYF. CDR3 in DNA: TGTGCCAGCAGCCAGATCGGGACTACACGCGAGCAGTACTTC.

This clonotype was observed at least ten times. The chain recombines TRBV20-1 with TRBJ2-7, with a weak D call TRBD2 (5 bases). Germline CDR1 and CDR2: DFQATT and SNEGSKA (reference sequence). Trimming took off 4 bases at V and 1 base at J, with 14 bases between the two ends. This CDR3 region has 14 residues. CDR3 sequence: CSAKRGSISYEQYF. CDR3 DNA: TGCAGTGCTAAGAGAGGGTCGATATCCTACGAGCAGTACTTC.

This clonotype appeared many times. The chain is built from TRBV11-2 and TRBJ2-5; 13 bases map to TRBD2. Per the germline V gene, CDR1 is SGHAT and CDR2 is FQNNGV. CDR3 length equals 18 residues. The V and J ends lost 4 bases and 5 bases, in that order; junction bases with no gene match: 13. The CDR3 loop reads CASSSSALLAGGPETQYF. The CDR3 bases are TGTGCCAGCAGCTCAAGCGCACTACTAGCGGGAGGGCCGGAGACCCAGTACTTC.

This clonotype was detected a few times. The rearrangement joins TRBV29-1 to TRBJ1-2; D perhaps matches TRBD1 (5 bases). Germline CDR1 and CDR2: SQVTM and ANQGSEA. V was cut by 3 bases and J by 4 bases, with 9 bases left in between. The CDR3 extends over 12 amino acids. CDR3 coding DNA: TGCAGCGTTGATTTGACAGCCTATGGCTACACCTTC. Translated: CSVDLTAYGYTF.

This clonotype has ten or more counts. The chain joins TRBV20-1 to TRBJ2-1, with 9 bases fitting TRBD2. The V gene's germline CDR1 is DFQATT and CDR2 SNEGSKA (reference sequence). The CDR3 is 12 residues long. Losses at the gene ends were 4 bases for V and 12 bases for J; bases not matched to a gene: 7. The chain's CDR3 is CSAIRTSVSQFF. CDR3 coding DNA: TGCAGTGCTATCCGGACTAGCGTTTCGCAGTTCTTC.

The sample holds many counts of this clonotype. The V call is TRBV20-1, the J call TRBJ2-6; 9 nucleotides match TRBD2. Germline CDR1 is DFQATT and CDR2 is SNEGSKA (reference sequence). The CDR3 has 14 amino acids. V was pared by 6 bases and J by 2 bases, with 2 bases of the junction left unmatched. CDR3 amino acids: CSAQRGAGANVLTF. The CDR3 DNA follows: TGCAGTGCCCAGCGGGGGGCTGGGGCCAACGTCCTGACTTTC.

There are many counts of this clonotype. The V call is TRBV29-1, the J call TRBJ1-3, with D maybe TRBD1 (6 bases). CDR3 length equals 14 residues. Germline V gene sequence: CDR1 SQVTM, CDR2 ANQGSEA. V lost 6 bases and J lost 0, with 12 bases in between. The chain's CDR3 is CSVVPGHSGNTIYF. CDR3 in DNA: TGCAGCGTAGTCCCGGGACACTCTGGAAACACCATATATTTT.

Worth noting for this clonotype: One base away lies a much larger clone, so this may be a sequencing read error. This chain joins TRBV12-3 or TRBV12-4 and TRBJ2-7; D gene ambiguous. V lost 6 bases, J lost 2 bases, and 11 bases lay in between. The CDR3 has 13 residues. The DNA for the CDR3 is TGTGCCAGCAGGCGATGGACCCCCTACGAGCAGTACTTC. It translates to CASRRWTPYEQYF.

This clonotype occurred many times. The chain has TRBV4-3 and TRBJ2-7; TRBD1 matches 9 bases. Germline-derived CDR1 and CDR2 are LGHNA and YSLEER. The CDR3 runs 15 residues. V dropped 4 bases and J dropped 7; count of bases not matched to a gene: 11. The CDR3: CASSRPGQGLGEQYF. CDR3 in DNA: TGCGCCAGCAGCCGACCGGGACAGGGTCTCGGAGAGCAGTACTTC.

This chain uses TRBV6-5 with TRBJ2-1; no clear D gene. V lost 2 bases, J lost 9 bases, and 8 bases lay in between. CDR1 and CDR2 (germline): MNHEY, SVGAGI. The CDR3 runs to 12 residues. The CDR3 bases are TGTGCCAGCAGTTACGAATGGGGTGAGCAGTTCTTC. Protein: CASSYEWGEQFF.

This clonotype was recorded many times. The chain employs TRBV19 and TRBJ2-7; a weak D match, TRBD1 (6 bases). The CDR3 is 15 residues long. From germline, CDR1 is LNHDA and CDR2 SQIVND (reference sequence). V lost 6 bases and J lost 2, with 17 bases in between. The chain's CDR3 is CASRLRAGEPYEQYF. CDR3 coding DNA: TGTGCCAGTAGACTTAGGGCAGGGGAACCCTACGAGCAGTACTTC.

This clonotype was found many times. This chain links TRBV5-1 with TRBJ2-5; perhaps D is TRBD1 or TRBD2 (5 bases each). V lost 4 bases, J lost 2 bases, and 15 bases lay in between. Germline V gene data show CDR1 as SGHRS and CDR2 as YFSETQ. CDR3 length: 15 amino acids. For the CDR3, the DNA is TGCGCCAGCAGCACTGGGGGAGTGCCACAAGAGACCCAGTACTTC. This gives the protein CASSTGGVPQETQYF.

This clonotype was picked up a small number of times. The gene calls are TRBV7-2 and TRBJ2-2; TRBD2 matches 7 bases. The CDR3 sequence is 16 residues long. Losses at the gene ends were 6 bases for V and 4 bases for J; bases not matched to a gene: 11. Germline assignment: CDR1 SGHTA and CDR2 FQGNSA. In DNA form, the CDR3 reads TGTGCCAGCAGATCTCGCAAGGGAGGGCCCACCGGGGAGCTGTTTTTT. This encodes CASRSRKGGPTGELFF.

The V gene is TRBV9, the J gene TRBJ2-3; no clear D. Germline loops: CDR1 SGDLS, CDR2 YYNGEE. The CDR3 is made up of 12 amino acids. V was shortened by 1 base and J by 4 bases, with 4 bases between the two germline ends. The CDR3 here is CASSVKADTQYF. The CDR3 DNA is TGTGCCAGCAGCGTAAAAGCAGATACGCAGTATTTT. The entire variable domain, with the rest obtained from reference TRBV9 and TRBJ2-3, is as follows: DSGVTQTPKHLITATGQRVTLRCSPRSGDLSVYWYQQSLDQGLQFLIQYYNGEERAKGNILERFSAQQFPDLHSELNLSSLELGDSALYFCASSVKADTQYFGPGTRLTVL.

Only a few counts were recorded for this clonotype. One base away lies a much larger clone, so this may be a sequencing read error. The gene calls are TRBV18 and TRBJ1-1; 7 bases are shared with TRBD1. The CDR3 sequence is 16 residues long. CDR1 and CDR2 (germline): KGHSH, LQKENI. CDR3 coding DNA: TGTGCCAACTCACCCCGACAGGGAATTGGGGACACTGAAGCTTTCTTT. It is translated as CANSPRQGIGDTEAFF.

This clonotype has ten or more counts. V gene TRBV2 combines with J gene TRBJ1-4; TRBD1 aligns across 8 bases. The V gene end was trimmed by 5 bases and the J gene end by 13 bases; junction bases not matched to a gene: 12. The germline V gene encodes CDR1 SNHLY and CDR2 FYNNEI. The CDR3 runs 14 residues. This CDR3 is CASSQDRAVMALFF. Written as DNA, the CDR3 is TGTGCCAGCAGTCAGGACAGGGCGGTGATGGCACTGTTTTTT.

This clonotype occurred a few times. The J gene is TRBJ1-5, the V gene TRBV3-1, with D hard to call. Germline CDR1 is LGHDT and CDR2 is YNNKEL (reference sequence). CDR3 length equals 13 residues. The V end lost 1 base, the J end lost 11 bases, and 12 bases lay between the germline ends. The CDR3 DNA reads TGTGCCAGCAGCCAAGTGGAGGGCATGACCCAGCATTTT. It is translated as CASSQVEGMTQHF.

This clonotype was recorded a few times. This rearrangement joins TRBV29-1 to TRBJ2-2, with 8 bases lining up with TRBD2. Germline V gene sequence: CDR1 SQVTM, CDR2 ANQGSEA. With V trimmed by 8 bases and J by 4 bases, 3 bases remained unmatched. The CDR3 has 12 amino acids. This CDR3 is CSTSGVTGELFF. The CDR3 DNA reads as TGCAGCACTAGCGGTGTCACCGGGGAGCTGTTTTTT.